The present T cell receptor (beta chain) was sequenced within a study of PD-1 blockade in classical Hodgkin lymphoma. Findings of the study overall: Complete responders showed a baseline diversity that resembled the diversity of newly diagnosed patients. A reduction in baseline TCR diversity was reportedly seen in newly diagnosed patients relative to healthy donors. It was CD4+ TCR diversity, not CD8+, that rose significantly by C4D1.

Using immunoSEQ multiplex PCR, the repertoire was profiled, and TCRdb retains in-frame clones only, with some absent. This sample has 55,000 to 60,000 clones, with around 90% found just once. Trimming shortened V by 1 base and J by 4 bases, and 9 bases separated the two germline ends. The CDR3 extends over 14 amino acids. Germline CDR1 reads SGHDT; CDR2 reads YYEEEE. Every patient relapsed after autologous stem cell transplantation, and brentuximab vedotin exposure varied. Complete response, partial response or progressive disease constituted the best response categories observed. About this clone: The antigen remains unidentified.

This sample comprised peripheral blood mononuclear cells (PBMCs), obtained before the second cycle of nivolumab. The chain joins TRBV5-6 to TRBJ2-1; D call uncertain. This sequence originates from a human donor with classical Hodgkin lymphoma. The CDR3 is CASSLLRSYNEQFF. CDR3 nucleotide sequence: TGTGCCAGCAGCTTGTTGCGATCTTACAATGAGCAGTTCTTC.